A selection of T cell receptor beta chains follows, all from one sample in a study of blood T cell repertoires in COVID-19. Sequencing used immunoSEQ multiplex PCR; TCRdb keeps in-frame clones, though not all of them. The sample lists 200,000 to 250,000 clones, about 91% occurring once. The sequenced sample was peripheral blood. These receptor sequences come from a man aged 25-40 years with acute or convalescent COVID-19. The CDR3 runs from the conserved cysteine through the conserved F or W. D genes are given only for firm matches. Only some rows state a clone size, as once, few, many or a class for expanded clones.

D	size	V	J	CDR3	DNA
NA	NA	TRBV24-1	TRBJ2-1	CATSDLLYNEQFF	TGTGCCACCAGTGACCTCCTATACAATGAGCAGTTCTTC
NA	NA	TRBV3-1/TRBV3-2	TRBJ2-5	CASSQGQGLETQYF	TGTGCCAGCAGCCAAGGTCAGGGGTTGGAGACCCAGTACTTC
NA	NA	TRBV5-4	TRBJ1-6	CASSFGGMTYNSPLHF	TGTGCCAGCAGCTTCGGAGGGATGACCTATAATTCACCCCTCCACTTT
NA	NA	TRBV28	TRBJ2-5	CASSSLGEGRLTQYF	TGTGCCAGCAGTTCCCTCGGGGAAGGCCGTCTAACCCAGTACTTC
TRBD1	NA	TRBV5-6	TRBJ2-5	CASSVESRDRAFNGETQYF	TGTGCCAGCAGCGTCGAATCCCGGGACAGGGCCTTCAACGGGGAGACCCAGTACTTC
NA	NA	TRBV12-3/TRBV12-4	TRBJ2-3	CASSSGQTDTQYF	TGTGCCAGCAGTTCCGGACAGACAGATACGCAGTATTTT
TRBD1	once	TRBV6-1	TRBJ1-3	CASSERAGGDTIYF	TGTGCCAGCAGTGAACGGGCAGGGGGAGACACCATATATTTT
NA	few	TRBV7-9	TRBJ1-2	CASSSYTGLSGYGYTF	TGTGCCAGCAGCTCATATACAGGGTTATCGGGCTATGGCTACACCTTC
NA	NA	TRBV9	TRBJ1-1	CASSVVRGNTEAFF	TGTGCCAGCAGCGTAGTCAGGGGAAACACTGAAGCTTTCTTT
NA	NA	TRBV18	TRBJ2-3	CASSPGLTDTQYF	TGTGCCAGCTCACCAGGGCTCACAGATACGCAGTATTTT
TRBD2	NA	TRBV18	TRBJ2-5	CASQPGLQETQYF	TGTGCCAGCCAGCCGGGACTACAAGAGACCCAGTACTTC
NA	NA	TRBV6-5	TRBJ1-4	CASRRTAATNEKLFF	TGTGCCAGCAGGAGGACAGCCGCAACTAATGAAAAACTGTTTTTT
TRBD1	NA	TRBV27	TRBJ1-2	CASSPGGQPIYGYTF	TGTGCCAGCAGCCCAGGGGGACAGCCTATCTATGGCTACACCTTC
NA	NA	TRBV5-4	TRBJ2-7	CASSRDYEQYF	TGTGCCAGCAGCCGGGACTACGAGCAGTACTTC
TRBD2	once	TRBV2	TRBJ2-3	CASRGTSGSVDTQYF	TGTGCCAGCAGGGGGACTAGCGGGAGTGTAGATACGCAGTATTTT
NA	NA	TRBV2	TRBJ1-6	CASCQGPPSSYNSPLHF	TGTGCCAGCTGCCAGGGGCCACCTAGCTCCTATAATTCACCCCTCCACTTT
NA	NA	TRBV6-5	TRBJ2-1	CASSRSSYNEQFF	TGTGCCAGCAGTCGAAGTAGTTACAATGAGCAGTTCTTC
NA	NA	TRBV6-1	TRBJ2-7	CASSELYEQYF	TGTGCCAGCAGTGAACTCTACGAGCAGTACTTC
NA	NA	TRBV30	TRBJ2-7	CAWSVLPRVEQYF	TGTGCCTGGAGTGTACTCCCACGGGTCGAGCAGTACTTC
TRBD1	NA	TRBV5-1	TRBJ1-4	CASSPGTGNEKLFF	TGCGCCAGCAGCCCCGGGACAGGGAATGAAAAACTGTTTTTT
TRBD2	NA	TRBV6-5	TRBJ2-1	CASSYEASGINEQFF	TGTGCCAGCAGTTACGAGGCTAGCGGGATCAATGAGCAGTTCTTC
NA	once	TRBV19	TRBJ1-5	CASSLTRNQPQHF	TGTGCCAGTAGCCTGACAAGAAATCAGCCCCAGCATTTT
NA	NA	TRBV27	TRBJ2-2	CASSLFRGKGTGELFF	TGTGCCAGCAGTTTATTCCGTGGAAAGGGGACCGGGGAGCTGTTTTTT
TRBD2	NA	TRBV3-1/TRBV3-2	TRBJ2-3	CASSQFLRSGGALWADTQYF	TGTGCCAGCAGCCAGTTTCTTCGAAGCGGGGGGGCCCTTTGGGCAGATACGCAGTATTTT
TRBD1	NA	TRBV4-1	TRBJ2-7	CASSQVLDRNEQYF	TGCGCCAGCAGCCAAGTCCTGGACAGGAACGAGCAGTACTTC
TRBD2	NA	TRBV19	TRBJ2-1	CASSLPGTSGTNEQFF	TGTGCCAGTAGCCTACCTGGGACTAGCGGAACTAATGAGCAGTTCTTC
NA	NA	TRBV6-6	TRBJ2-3	CASSSGGSLDTQYF	TGTGCCAGCAGCTCAGGGGGGTCCTTGGATACGCAGTATTTT
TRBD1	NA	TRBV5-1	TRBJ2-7	CASSPDRGVLGEQYF	TGCGCCAGCAGCCCGGACAGGGGTGTATTAGGGGAGCAGTACTTC
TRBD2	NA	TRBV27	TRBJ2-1	CASSPVAGVGYEQFF	TGTGCCAGCAGTCCTGTAGCGGGAGTGGGCTATGAGCAGTTCTTC
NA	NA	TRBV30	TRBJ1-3	CAWSVGASGNTIYF	TGTGCCTGGAGTGTAGGGGCCTCTGGAAACACCATATATTTT
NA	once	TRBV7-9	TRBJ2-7	CASSLGVGAHEQYF	TGTGCCAGCAGCCTCGGAGTGGGGGCCCACGAGCAGTACTTC
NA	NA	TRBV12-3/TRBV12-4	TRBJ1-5	CASSWGLDQPQHF	TGTGCCAGCAGTTGGGGGCTGGATCAGCCCCAGCATTTT
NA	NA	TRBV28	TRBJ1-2	CASSPHDWNYGYTF	TGTGCCAGCAGTCCTCACGACTGGAACTATGGCTACACCTTC
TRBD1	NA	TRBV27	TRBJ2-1	CASSLTPGGGEQFF	TGTGCCAGCAGTTTAACTCCAGGGGGCGGTGAGCAGTTCTTC
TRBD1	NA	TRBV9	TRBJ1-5	CASSLGQGSNQPQHF	TGTGCCAGCAGCCTGGGACAGGGGAGCAATCAGCCCCAGCATTTT
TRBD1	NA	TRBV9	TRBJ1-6	CASSAGQGMSNSPLHF	TGTGCCAGCAGCGCGGGACAGGGCATGAGTAACTCACCCCTCCACTTT
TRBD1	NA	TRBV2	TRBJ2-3	CASSTGGTDTQYF	TGTGCCAGCAGTACAGGGGGCACAGATACGCAGTATTTT
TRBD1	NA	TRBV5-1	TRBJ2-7	CASSLVAGGAEQYF	TGCGCCAGCAGCTTGGTGGCAGGGGGCGCCGAGCAGTACTTC
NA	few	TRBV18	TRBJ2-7	CASSPLGHLYEQYF	TGTGCCAGCTCCCCACTGGGACACCTCTACGAGCAGTACTTC
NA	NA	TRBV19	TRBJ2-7	CASSYGGIYEQYF	TGTGCCAGTAGTTATGGAGGAATTTACGAGCAGTACTTC
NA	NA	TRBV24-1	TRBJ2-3	CATSDSGGDHTDTQYF	TGTGCCACCAGTGATTCGGGGGGCGATCACACAGATACGCAGTATTTT
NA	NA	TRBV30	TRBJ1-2	CAWSSQGISYGYTF	TGTGCCTGGAGTTCTCAGGGAATCTCTTATGGCTACACCTTC
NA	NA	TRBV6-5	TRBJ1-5	CASSRGGQPQHF	TGTGCCAGCAGTAGGGGAGGTCAGCCCCAGCATTTT
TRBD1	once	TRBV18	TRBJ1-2	CASSYTPTGTEYGYTF	TGTGCCAGCTCCTACACGCCTACCGGGACAGAGTATGGCTACACCTTC
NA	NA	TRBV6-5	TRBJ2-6	CASSWGLSGANVLTF	TGTGCCAGCAGCTGGGGGCTCTCTGGGGCCAACGTCCTGACTTTC
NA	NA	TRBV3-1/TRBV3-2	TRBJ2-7	CASSPLPKRSSYEQYF	TGTGCCAGCAGCCCTCTCCCTAAGCGGAGCTCCTACGAGCAGTACTTC
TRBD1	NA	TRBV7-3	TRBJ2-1	CASSLTRDSRYNEQFF	TGTGCCAGCAGCTTAACCCGGGACAGTAGATACAATGAGCAGTTCTTC
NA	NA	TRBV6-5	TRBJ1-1	CASSRNRVGTEAFF	TGTGCCAGCAGTAGAAACAGGGTTGGCACTGAAGCTTTCTTT
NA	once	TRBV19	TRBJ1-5	CASSPMGNQPQHF	TGTGCCAGTAGTCCTATGGGCAATCAGCCCCAGCATTTT
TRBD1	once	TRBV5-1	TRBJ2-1	CASSIDRAGHEQFF	TGCGCCAGCAGCATTGACAGGGCTGGGCATGAGCAGTTCTTC
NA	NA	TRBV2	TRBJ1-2	CASSESPGGYYGYTF	TGTGCCAGCAGTGAAAGCCCCGGGGGGTACTATGGCTACACCTTC
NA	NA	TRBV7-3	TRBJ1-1	CASSLNGRSTEAFF	TGTGCCAGCAGCTTAAACGGGAGGAGCACTGAAGCTTTCTTT
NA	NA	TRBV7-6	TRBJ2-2	CASSYGTKPGTGELFF	TGTGCCAGCAGCTATGGGACAAAACCGGGCACCGGGGAGCTGTTTTTT
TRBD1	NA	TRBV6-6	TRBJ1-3	CATWTGAGNTIYF	TGTGCCACCTGGACAGGGGCAGGAAACACCATATATTTT
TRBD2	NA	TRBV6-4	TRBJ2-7	CASSGGGRSGTYEQYF	TGTGCCAGCAGCGGGGGGGGCCGGTCGGGAACCTACGAGCAGTACTTC